The 28 T cell receptor beta chains given below trace back to one sample, sequenced in a study of cytomegalovirus exposure and HLA in healthy donors. Primers included in the PCR were 60 Vbeta and 13 Jbeta primers. Generated by immunoSEQ multiplex PCR, the TCRdb table keeps only in-frame clones and is missing some. The data show about 160,000 clones, about 75% seen once. The source material was PBMCs. The receptor source for this set is a female donor in good health and CMV-seronegative.

This clone was seen many times. V and J are TRBV6-4 and TRBJ2-2; the D gene is possibly TRBD1 (6 bases). Trimming left V 0 bases short and J 1 base short, with 6 bases between. The CDR3 runs to 15 residues. Germline loops: CDR1 MRHNA, CDR2 SNTAGT. CDR3 nucleotides: TGTGCCAGCAGTGACTCGGGACAGAACACCGGGGAGCTGTTTTTT. This encodes CASSDSGQNTGELFF.

The chain combines TRBV7-9 with TRBJ2-1, with 12 bases that match TRBD2. The CDR3 runs 18 residues. V lost 5 bases and J lost 7; bases outside the gene matches: 15. Germline CDR1 is SEHNR and CDR2 is FQNEAQ (reference sequence). CDR3 protein: CASSPPYPLAGGRNEQFF. The CDR3 bases are TGTGCCAGCAGCCCTCCCTACCCCCTAGCGGGAGGGAGGAATGAGCAGTTCTTC.

DNA for the CDR3: TGTGCCAGCAGCCCTCCGGTGGGCACAGATACGCAGTATTTT. Protein sequence: CASSPPVGTDTQYF. The J gene is TRBJ2-3, the V gene TRBV9; D ambiguous. V gave up 4 bases and J gave up 1 base, with 10 bases separating them. This CDR3 contains 14 residues. Germline CDR1 and CDR2: SGDLS and YYNGEE. Variable domain in full (rest from reference TRBV9 and TRBJ2-3): DSGVTQTPKHLITATGQRVTLRCSPRSGDLSVYWYQQSLDQGLQFLIQYYNGEERAKGNILERFSAQQFPDLHSELNLSSLELGDSALYFCASSPPVGTDTQYFGPGTRLTVL.

The chain is built from TRBV4-2 and TRBJ2-3; TRBD2 matches at 12 bases. Germline V gives CDR1 LGHNA, CDR2 YNFKEQ. Unmatched junction bases numbered 8, after V lost 2 bases and J lost 8 bases. This CDR3 spans 16 amino acids. The CDR3 region has the DNA TGTGCCAGCAGCCAACCGGGGACTAGCGGGTCAGGTACGCAGTATTTT. Translated, it gives CASSQPGTSGSGTQYF.

The chain employs TRBV7-2 and TRBJ1-6; the D is unclear. The germline V gene has CDR1 SGHTA and CDR2 FQGNSA. The CDR3 extends over 15 amino acids. V lost 1 base and J 6 bases, leaving 10 bases between the germline ends. The CDR3 here is CASSLGAGTNSPLHF. DNA for the CDR3: TGTGCCAGCAGCTTAGGGGCGGGAACTAATTCACCCCTCCACTTT. The full variable domain, in which reference TRBV7-2 and TRBJ1-6 provide the parts outside the CDR3, is GAGVSQSPSNKVTEKGKDVELRCDPISGHTALYWYRQSLGQGLEFLIYFQGNSAPDKSGLPSDRFSAERTGGSVSTLTIQRTQQEDSAVYLCASSLGAGTNSPLHFGNGTRLTVT.

The V call is TRBV5-1, the J call TRBJ2-7; D possibly corresponds to TRBD2 (5 bases). Trimming took 4 bases from V and 3 from J, leaving 14 bases between them. This CDR3 comprises 14 residues. CDR1 is SGHRS, CDR2 YFSETQ, per germline. The CDR3 DNA sequence: TGCGCCAGCAGCCAAGAGGGTGTTGGCTACGAGCAGTACTTC. Translation gives CASSQEGVGYEQYF.

The rearrangement uses TRBV28 and TRBJ1-2, with 9 nucleotides matching TRBD1. V shed 6 bases, J shed 8 bases, and the junction held 16 bases outside the gene matches. Germline V gives CDR1 MDHEN, CDR2 SYDVKM. This CDR3 has 16 amino acids. The CDR3 here is CASSLVPGTGSGGYTF. DNA of the CDR3: TGTGCCAGCAGCCTAGTCCCCGGGACAGGGAGTGGGGGCTACACCTTC.

The CDR3 DNA sequence: TGCGCCAGCAGCCGAACCCTATCAGGACGGGGAGGGTATACGCAGTATTTT. This sequence encodes CASSRTLSGRGGYTQYF. This chain links TRBV4-1 with TRBJ2-3; 7 positions agree with TRBD2. Looked up from germline, CDR1 is MGHRA and CDR2 is YSYEKL. The CDR3 contains 17 residues. Trimming at V came to 4 bases and at J to 7 bases, leaving 17 bases not matched to a gene.

The chain combines TRBV15 with TRBJ1-2; D is undetermined. CDR1 and CDR2 (germline): LNHNV, YYDKDF (reference sequence). The CDR3 runs to 13 residues. Deletions cut 0 bases from V and 6 bases from J, with 8 bases between. The CDR3 region has the DNA TGTGCCACCAGCAGAGATATGGGAGATGGCTACACCTTC. It is translated as CATSRDMGDGYTF.

Only one count was recorded for this clone. The chain joins TRBV14 to TRBJ2-7, with D possibly matching TRBD2 (6 bases). V shed 4 bases and J shed 1 base, with 14 bases lying between them. This CDR3 has 15 amino acids. Germline CDR1 is SGHDN and CDR2 is FVKESK. The DNA of the CDR3 is TGTGCCAGCAGCCCCGGGACTGGACATTCCTACGAGCAGTACTTC. It is translated as CASSPGTGHSYEQYF. Variable domain in full (rest from reference TRBV14 and TRBJ2-7): EAGVTQFPSHSVIEKGQTVTLRCDPISGHDNLYWYRRVMGKEIKFLLHFVKESKQDESGMPNNRFLAERTGGTYSTLKVQPAELEDSGVYFCASSPGTGHSYEQYFGPGTRLTVT.

The chain is built from TRBV4-3 and TRBJ2-2, with TRBD2 matching 10 bases. CDR1 is LGHNA and CDR2 is YSLEER in the germline V gene. The trim removed 0 bases at V and 6 bases at J, leaving 7 bases unmatched. CDR3 length: 17 amino acids. DNA for the CDR3: TGCGCCAGCAGCCAAGACCCAGCGGGAGGGGGGTCCGGGGAGCTGTTTTTT. Amino acids: CASSQDPAGGGSGELFF.

The CDR3 DNA follows: TGTGCCAGCACGCCGGGGACAGCCTCCACAGATACGCAGTATTTT. Protein product: CASTPGTASTDTQYF. The V call is TRBV2, the J call TRBJ2-3; 7 bases are shared with TRBD1. The trim removed 7 bases at V and 2 bases at J, leaving 9 bases unmatched. In germline, CDR1 is SNHLY, CDR2 FYNNEI. There are 15 residues in the CDR3.

This clone was detected once. The chain couples TRBV14 to TRBJ2-7; 9 bases fit TRBD2. CDR1 and CDR2 from the germline V gene are SGHDN and FVKESK. The CDR3 runs to 14 residues. Trimming removed 6 bases from V and 0 bases from J; junction bases left unmatched: 3. CDR3 coding DNA: TGTGCCAGCAGGACTAGCGGCACCTCCTACGAGCAGTACTTC. It translates to CASRTSGTSYEQYF.

This chain joins TRBV9 and TRBJ2-7; D gene unclear. Trimming stripped 4 bases from V and 6 bases from J, with 14 bases between. The length of the CDR3 is 13 residues. Germline V gives CDR1 SGDLS, CDR2 YYNGEE. For the CDR3, the DNA is TGTGCCAGCAGCCCTCGGGTCCCGGGCGAGCAGTACTTC. It is translated as CASSPRVPGEQYF.

The V gene is TRBV2, the J gene TRBJ1-1; 7 bases are a match to TRBD1. Germline trimming cut 4 bases from V and 12 bases from J; bases unmatched to any gene: 8. CDR3 size: 12 residues. In germline, CDR1 is SNHLY, CDR2 FYNNEI. The CDR3 DNA reads TGTGCCAGCAGTGGACAGGGTTTCGAGACTTTCTTT. Translation: CASSGQGFETFF.

The gene calls are TRBV7-8 and TRBJ1-5, with no clear D. The length of the CDR3 is 17 residues. Germline V CDR1 and CDR2: SGHVS, FQNEAQ. The V end lost 8 bases, the J end lost 2 bases, and 22 bases lay between the germline ends. CDR3 DNA sequence: TGTGCCAGCTCCCCCGGGAATTTGGGCGGGCGCAATCAGCCCCAGCATTTT. Its protein is CASSPGNLGGRNQPQHF.

This chain uses TRBV4-3 with TRBJ2-3; D may be TRBD2 (7 bases). V was clipped by 4 bases and J by 6 bases, with 17 bases between them. The CDR3 is 15 residues long. CDR1 is LGHNA and CDR2 is YSLEER in the germline V gene. CDR3 in DNA: TGCGCCAGCAGCCCTGATGGGGGGGCAGGGGATACGCAGTATTTT. It specifies CASSPDGGAGDTQYF.

Note on this clone: Germline is not matched at one junction end, which may reflect a read error. The chain is built from TRBV4-1 and TRBJ2-2, with 8 bases identical to TRBD1. The germline CDR1 and CDR2 sequences are MGHRA and YSYEKL. This CDR3 is built from 16 residues. The DNA of the CDR3 is TGCGCCAGCAGCCCCGGGACAGGCCCGAAAACCGGGGAGCTGTTTTTT. It specifies CASSPGTGPKTGELFF.

The J gene is TRBJ1-5, the V gene TRBV6-5; tentatively, D is TRBD1 (6 bases). Looked up from germline, CDR1 is MNHEY and CDR2 is SVGAGI. The V end lost 11 bases, the J end lost 2 bases, and 19 bases lay between the germline ends. The CDR3 length is 15 residues. In DNA form, the CDR3 reads TGTGCCGCTCCGGGGGGGCCAGGGGGCAATCAGCCCCAGCATTTT. Its protein product is CAAPGGPGGNQPQHF.

As to this clone: Additional DNA sequences in this sample encode the identical CDR3. The chain uses TRBV7-9 and TRBJ1-5; D uncertain. V dropped 1 base and J dropped 2 bases, with 6 bases sitting between them. Germline V CDR1 and CDR2: SEHNR, FQNEAQ (reference sequence). There are 14 residues in the CDR3. CDR3 in DNA: TGTGCCAGCAGCTTAGGAGGAGGCAATCAGCCCCAGCATTTT. Translation gives CASSLGGGNQPQHF.

In its sample, this clone was seen once. This chain links TRBV4-2 with TRBJ1-2; 8 nucleotides agree with TRBD1. The CDR3 extends over 16 amino acids. Germline CDR1 is LGHNA and CDR2 is YNFKEQ. With 3 bases clipped from V and 8 bases from J, the junction kept 14 bases outside the gene matches. The DNA of the CDR3 is TGTGCCAGCAGCCAGGCCGGGACAGGCGGTTTAAGCGGCTACACCTTC. Translation gives CASSQAGTGGLSGYTF.

This clone was counted a single time. The rearrangement links TRBV19 to TRBJ2-1; TRBD1 agrees at 7 bases. CDR1 and CDR2 (germline): LNHDA, SQIVND (reference sequence). The CDR3 covers 14 residues. V dropped 3 bases and J dropped 8; count of bases not matched to a gene: 7. Written as DNA, the CDR3 is TGTGCCAGTAGTATGAGGGGGCTCGGGGATGAGCAGTTCTTC. Protein product: CASSMRGLGDEQFF.

This chain links TRBV4-1 with TRBJ2-7; D is unresolved. Germline CDR1 MGHRA, CDR2 YSYEKL. Trimming took 3 bases from V and 4 from J, leaving 16 bases between them. This CDR3 region has 15 residues. This chain's CDR3 is CASSHPPMQKYEQYF. In nucleotides, the CDR3 is TGCGCCAGCAGCCATCCGCCTATGCAAAAATACGAGCAGTACTTC.

The J gene is TRBJ1-2, the V gene TRBV11-2, with TRBD1 matching 8 bases. The CDR3 totals 12 residues. V gave up 5 bases and J gave up 6 bases; unmatched junction bases: 2. The germline gives CDR1 SGHAT, CDR2 FQNNGV. The CDR3 bases are TGTGCCAGCAGCCGGACAGGGAATGGCTACACCTTC. Amino acid sequence: CASSRTGNGYTF. Complete variable domain (other parts from reference TRBV11-2 and TRBJ1-2): EAGVAQSPRYKIIEKRQSVAFWCNPISGHATLYWYQQILGQGPKLLIQFQNNGVVDDSQLPKDRFSAERLKGVDSTLKIQPAKLEDSAVYLCASSRTGNGYTFGSGTRLTVV.

The chain is built from TRBV27 and TRBJ1-2, with 11 bases lining up with TRBD1. Germline V gene sequence: CDR1 MNHEY, CDR2 SMNVEV (reference sequence). There are 14 residues in the CDR3. V was pared by 8 bases and J by 7 bases, with 9 bases of the junction left unmatched. CDR3 in amino acids: CASGWDRGRFGYTF. CDR3 nucleotide sequence: TGTGCCAGCGGATGGGACAGGGGGAGGTTTGGCTACACCTTC.

V usage is TRBV7-9 and J usage is TRBJ2-5; D remains ambiguous. Trimming pared 1 base from V and 5 bases from J, leaving 11 bases between. This CDR3 comprises 14 residues. Germline CDR1 reads SEHNR; CDR2 reads FQNEAQ (reference sequence). As DNA, the CDR3 is TGTGCCAGCAGCTTAGGGTCCTCGAGGGAGACCCAGTACTTC. It is translated as CASSLGSSRETQYF.

The chain is built from TRBV30 and TRBJ2-1; 11 nucleotides match TRBD2. V lost 3 bases and J lost 4; bases outside the gene matches: 5. Germline-derived CDR1 and CDR2 are GTSNPN and SVGIG (reference sequence). The CDR3 totals 15 residues. For the CDR3, the DNA is TGTGCCTGGAGCTCGGGACTAGCGGTATACAATGAGCAGTTCTTC. Translating gives CAWSSGLAVYNEQFF.

V usage is TRBV6-5 and J usage is TRBJ2-7, with 7 bases aligning to TRBD2. Per the germline V gene, CDR1 is MNHEY and CDR2 is SVGAGI. The CDR3 covers 15 residues. J lost 0 bases, V lost 2 bases, and 4 bases had no gene match. DNA of the CDR3: TGTGCCAGCAGTTACGATACTAGCGCCTCCTACGAGCAGTACTTC. As protein: CASSYDTSASYEQYF.